This T cell receptor (beta chain) was found in a study of blood T cell repertoires in COVID-19. The authors' processing: The assay estimated nucleated cells by amplifying reference gene primers. The assay was immunoSEQ multiplex PCR, and TCRdb's table has in-frame clones only and misses some. Clone size and the V and J calls come from that table; the DNA yielded D and trimming. Found here are roughly 250,000 clones, approximately 90% of them singletons; the top ten hold 1% to 1.5%. This CDR3 region has 14 residues. V was clipped by 4 bases and J by 5 bases; unmatched bases: 9. Germline CDR1 reads SGHTS; CDR2 reads YDEGEE.

The gene calls are TRBV5-8 and TRBJ2-7; 7 bases line up with TRBD1. This clonotype was sampled from a human donor in a cohort exposed to, infected with or recovered from COVID-19 (not recorded which). The donor label of this sample is uncertain. Sequenced sample: PBMCs or T cells enriched from blood (not recorded which). CDR3 in amino acids: CASSLWTGPHEQYF. DNA of the CDR3: TGTGCCAGCAGCCTCTGGACAGGTCCCCACGAGCAGTACTTC.